The 9 T cell receptor beta chains below all came from one sample that was sequenced in a study of shared clonotypes between healthy human individuals. Data came from immunoSEQ multiplex PCR; TCRdb stores just in-frame clones and leaves some out. This table has about 2 million clones, 95% appearing once. The sequencing sample was made of naive CD4+ T cells sorted from blood. The subset is: CD45RA+ positively selected. These receptors originate from a man aged 18-30 years in good health.

The chain joins TRBV2 to TRBJ2-7; 12 positions match TRBD2. This CDR3 is 15 amino acids long. J lost 0 bases, V lost 8 bases, and 5 bases had no gene match. Germline loops: CDR1 SNHLY, CDR2 FYNNEI. The DNA of the CDR3 is TGTGCCAGCCAAACTAGCGGGGGGAGCTCCTACGAGCAGTACTTC. It translates to CASQTSGGSSYEQYF.

The CDR3 reads CASTPSGGEKLFF. The CDR3 nucleotides are TGTGCCAGCACCCCATCCGGCGGGGAAAAACTGTTTTTT. The V and J genes are TRBV6-1 and TRBJ1-4; D unresolved. Germline values: CDR1 MNHNS, CDR2 SASEGT. The V and J ends lost 7 bases and 8 bases respectively, with 14 bases between them. The CDR3 runs to 13 residues.

This chain connects TRBV11-2 to TRBJ2-7; 7 bases align to TRBD2. Per germline, CDR1 SGHAT and CDR2 FQNNGV. CDR3 length: 16 residues. V lost 4 bases to trimming and J lost 2 bases; unmatched junction nucleotides: 11. The CDR3 nucleotides read TGTGCCAGCAGCTCCCGAGGGGAGGGAAAGCCCTACGAGCAGTACTTC. Amino acids: CASSSRGEGKPYEQYF.

The rearrangement links TRBV28 to TRBJ1-3; a weak D match, TRBD1 (5 bases). V was cut by 7 bases and J by 0 bases, with 19 bases left in between. The CDR3 extends over 17 amino acids. CDR1 is MDHEN, CDR2 SYDVKM, per germline. The CDR3 reads CASTSGTSLHSGNTIYF. In nucleotides, the CDR3 is TGTGCCAGCACCTCCGGGACCTCGCTCCACTCTGGAAACACCATATATTTT.

This sequence joins TRBV5-1 and TRBJ1-6; D is ambiguous. CDR1 is SGHRS, CDR2 YFSETQ, per germline. CDR3 length: 13 amino acids. Trimming took 4 bases from V and 11 from J, leaving 13 bases between them. In DNA form, the CDR3 reads TGCGCCAGCAGCACCGCAGGACGTCCACCCCTCCACTTT. As protein: CASSTAGRPPLHF.

The rearrangement links TRBV6-5 to TRBJ2-1, with 9 bases lining up with TRBD2. The V gene end was trimmed by 6 bases and the J gene end by 2 bases; junction bases not matched to a gene: 5. This CDR3 comprises 15 residues. Germline values: CDR1 MNHEY, CDR2 SVGAGI. CDR3 DNA sequence: TGTGCCAGCAGGGAGAGCGGGGGGACCTACAATGAGCAGTTCTTC. Protein: CASRESGGTYNEQFF.

Only a few counts were recorded for this clone. The chain links TRBV19 to TRBJ2-2; maybe TRBD1 (5 bases). Trimming stripped 10 bases from V and 1 base from J, with 7 bases between. The germline gives CDR1 LNHDA, CDR2 SQIVND (reference sequence). CDR3 length: 12 residues. Here the CDR3 DNA reads TGTGCCACCGACAGGAACACCGGGGAGCTGTTTTTT. Amino acids: CATDRNTGELFF.

The chain has TRBV5-1 and TRBJ1-1; D call uncertain. Between the trimmed V and J ends, which lost 0 bases and 2 bases, there was a span of 8 bases. From germline, CDR1 is SGHRS and CDR2 YFSETQ. This CDR3 region has 14 residues. As DNA, the CDR3 is TGCGCCAGCAGCTTGGAACAGACCAACACTGAAGCTTTCTTT. Translation gives CASSLEQTNTEAFF.

The J gene is TRBJ2-1, the V gene TRBV6-5; 10 bases line up with TRBD1. From germline, CDR1 is MNHEY and CDR2 SVGAGI. V shed 0 bases, J shed 7 bases, and the junction held 3 bases outside the gene matches. This CDR3 spans 15 amino acids. The CDR3 loop is CASSYSGTGENEQFF. The CDR3 DNA reads TGTGCCAGCAGTTACTCGGGGACAGGGGAAAATGAGCAGTTCTTC.